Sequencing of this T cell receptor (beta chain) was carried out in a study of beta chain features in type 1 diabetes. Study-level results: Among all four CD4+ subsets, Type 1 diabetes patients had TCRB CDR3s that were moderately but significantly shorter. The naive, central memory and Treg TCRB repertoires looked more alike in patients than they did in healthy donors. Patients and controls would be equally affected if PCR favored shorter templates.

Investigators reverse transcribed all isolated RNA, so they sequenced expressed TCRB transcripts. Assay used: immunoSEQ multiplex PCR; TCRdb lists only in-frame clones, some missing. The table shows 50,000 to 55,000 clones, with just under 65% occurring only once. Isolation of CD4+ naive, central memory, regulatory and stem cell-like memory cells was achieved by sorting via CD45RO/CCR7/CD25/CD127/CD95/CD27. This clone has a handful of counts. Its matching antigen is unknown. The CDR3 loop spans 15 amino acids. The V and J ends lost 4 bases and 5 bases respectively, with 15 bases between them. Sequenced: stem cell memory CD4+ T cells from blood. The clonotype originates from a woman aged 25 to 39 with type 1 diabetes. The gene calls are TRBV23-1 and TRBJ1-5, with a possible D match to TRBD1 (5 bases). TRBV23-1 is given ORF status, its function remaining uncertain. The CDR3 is CASSPPGGGDQPQHF. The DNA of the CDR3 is TGCGCCAGCAGTCCCCCGGGGGGAGGAGATCAGCCCCAGCATTTT.